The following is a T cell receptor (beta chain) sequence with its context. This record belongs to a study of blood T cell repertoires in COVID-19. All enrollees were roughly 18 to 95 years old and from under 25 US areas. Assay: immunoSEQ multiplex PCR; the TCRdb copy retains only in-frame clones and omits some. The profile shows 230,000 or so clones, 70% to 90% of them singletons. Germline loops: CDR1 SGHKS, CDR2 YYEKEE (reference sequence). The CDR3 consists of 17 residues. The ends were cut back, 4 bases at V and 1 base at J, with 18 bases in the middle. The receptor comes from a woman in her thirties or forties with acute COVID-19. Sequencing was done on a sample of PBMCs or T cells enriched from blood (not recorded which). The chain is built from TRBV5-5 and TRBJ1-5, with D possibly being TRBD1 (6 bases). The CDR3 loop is CASSPSQRQGSNQPQHF. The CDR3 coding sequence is TGTGCCAGCAGCCCCAGCCAACGGCAGGGGAGCAATCAGCCCCAGCATTTT.